The TCR beta chain under discussion was sequenced for a study of shared clonotypes between healthy human individuals. From CD4+ cells came CD45RA+ naive and CD45RA-negative memory subsets. Across several immunoSEQ plates, the genomic DNA of each subset was split evenly. Assay used: immunoSEQ multiplex PCR; TCRdb lists only in-frame clones, some missing. This sample has more than 2,000,000 clones, with roughly nine tenths found just once. The CDR3 is made up of 15 amino acids. Between the trimmed V and J ends, which lost 0 bases and 2 bases, there was a span of 10 bases. CDR1 is SEHNR, CDR2 FQNEAQ, per germline (reference sequence).

This chain uses TRBV7-9 with TRBJ1-2, with D tentatively TRBD1 (6 bases). The TCR sequence derives from a man aged 18 to 29 in good health. The sequenced material came from naive CD4+ T cells sorted from blood. As to subset: CD45RA+ positively selected. CDR3: CASSLALTGNYGYTF. DNA for the CDR3: TGTGCCAGCAGCTTAGCTTTAACAGGGAACTATGGCTACACCTTC.